This T cell receptor beta chain stems from a study of OX40 agonist ivuxolimab in advanced cancers. On the study more broadly: The patients' treatment was ivuxolimab, an agonistic anti-OX40 (CD134) antibody.

Study-level results: The study did not work out the antigen specificity of the expanded peripheral T cells.

With respect to this clone: Its antigen is currently unknown.

Germline V CDR1 and CDR2: KGHSH, LQKENI. This CDR3 is built from 14 residues. Trimming removed 3 bases at V and 1 base at J, with 9 bases between. Measured with immunoSEQ multiplex PCR; TCRdb has only the in-frame clones, and not every one. The table has fewer than 100,000 clones, 70% to 90% seen once. The sequence was obtained from an adult with an advanced solid tumor such as melanoma, head and neck, liver or kidney cancer. The J gene is TRBJ1-1, the V gene TRBV18, with a possible D match to TRBD1 (5 bases). The sequences come from CD4+ or CD8+ T cells sorted from blood, collected in a trial of the OX40 agonist ivuxolimab. The CDR3 coding sequence is TGTGCCAGCTCACCTAACCAGGGGAACACTGAAGCTTTCTTT. Protein: CASSPNQGNTEAFF.